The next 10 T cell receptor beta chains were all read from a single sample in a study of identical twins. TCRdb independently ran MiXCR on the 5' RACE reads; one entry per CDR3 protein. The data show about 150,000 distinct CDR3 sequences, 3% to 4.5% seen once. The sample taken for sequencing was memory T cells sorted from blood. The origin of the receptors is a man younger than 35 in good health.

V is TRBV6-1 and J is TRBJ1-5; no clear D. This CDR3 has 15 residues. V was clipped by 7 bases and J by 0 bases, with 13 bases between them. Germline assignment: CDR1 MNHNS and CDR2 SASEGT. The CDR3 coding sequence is TGTGCCAGCAACCCCAGTTACGATAGCAATCAGCCCCAGCATTTT. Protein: CASNPSYDSNQPQHF.

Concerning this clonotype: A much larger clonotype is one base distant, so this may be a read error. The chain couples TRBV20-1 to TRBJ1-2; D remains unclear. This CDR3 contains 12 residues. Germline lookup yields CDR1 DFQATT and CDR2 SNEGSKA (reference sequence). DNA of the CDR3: TGCAGTGCTCGTGGACCCGGATATGGCTACAACTTC. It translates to CSARGPGYGYNF.

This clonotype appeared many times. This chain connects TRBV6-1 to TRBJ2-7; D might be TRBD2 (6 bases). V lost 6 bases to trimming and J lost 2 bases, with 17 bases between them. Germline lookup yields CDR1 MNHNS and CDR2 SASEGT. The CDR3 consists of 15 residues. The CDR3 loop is CASSPKPGVPYEQYF. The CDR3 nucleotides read TGTGCCAGCAGCCCCAAGCCGGGAGTCCCCTACGAGCAGTACTTC.

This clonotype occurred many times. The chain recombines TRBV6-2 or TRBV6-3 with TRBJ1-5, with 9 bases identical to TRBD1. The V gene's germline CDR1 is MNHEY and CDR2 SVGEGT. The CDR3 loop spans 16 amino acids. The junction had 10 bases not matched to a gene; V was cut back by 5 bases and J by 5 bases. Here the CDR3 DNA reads TGTGCCAGCAGTACATCCGGGACAGGGATATATCAGCCCCAGCATTTT. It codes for CASSTSGTGIYQPQHF.

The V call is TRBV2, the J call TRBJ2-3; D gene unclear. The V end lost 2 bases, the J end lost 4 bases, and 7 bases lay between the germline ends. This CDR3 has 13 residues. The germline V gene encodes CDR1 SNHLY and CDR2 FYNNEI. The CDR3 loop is CASSELLADTQYF. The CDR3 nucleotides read TGTGCCAGCAGTGAACTATTAGCAGATACGCAGTATTTT. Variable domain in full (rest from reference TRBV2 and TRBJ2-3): EPEVTQTPSHQVTQMGQEVILRCVPISNHLYFYWYRQILGQKVEFLVSFYNNEISEKSEIFDDQFSVERPDGSNFTLKIRSTKLEDSAMYFCASSELLADTQYFGPGTRLTVL.

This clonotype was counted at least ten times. The CDR3 loop is CASSIADSSYEQYF. In DNA form, the CDR3 reads TGTGCCAGTAGTATAGCTGACAGTTCCTACGAGCAGTACTTC. This rearrangement joins TRBV19 to TRBJ2-7; maybe TRBD1 (5 bases). There are 14 residues in the CDR3. Germline V lookup: CDR1 LNHDA, CDR2 SQIVND (reference sequence). V gave up 1 base and J gave up 1 base, with 8 bases separating them. Full variable domain (outside the CDR3, taken from reference TRBV19 and TRBJ2-7): DGGITQSPKYLFRKEGQNVTLSCEQNLNHDAMYWYRQDPGQGLRLIYYSQIVNDFQKGDIAEGYSVSREKKESFPLTVTSAQKNPTAFYLCASSIADSSYEQYFGPGTRLTVT.

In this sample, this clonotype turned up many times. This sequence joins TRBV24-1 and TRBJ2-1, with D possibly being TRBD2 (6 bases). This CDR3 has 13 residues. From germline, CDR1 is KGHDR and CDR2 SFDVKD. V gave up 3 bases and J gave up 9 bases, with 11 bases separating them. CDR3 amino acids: CATSDPGSGEQFF. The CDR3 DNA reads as TGTGCCACCAGTGATCCCGGGAGCGGTGAGCAGTTCTTC.

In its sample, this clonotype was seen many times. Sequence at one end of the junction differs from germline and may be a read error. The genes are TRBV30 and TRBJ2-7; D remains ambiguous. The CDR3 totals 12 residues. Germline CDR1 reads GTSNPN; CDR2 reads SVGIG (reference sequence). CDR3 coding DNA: TGTGCCCGGAGTGTAGGAGATTACGAGCAGTACTTC. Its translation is CARSVGDYEQYF.

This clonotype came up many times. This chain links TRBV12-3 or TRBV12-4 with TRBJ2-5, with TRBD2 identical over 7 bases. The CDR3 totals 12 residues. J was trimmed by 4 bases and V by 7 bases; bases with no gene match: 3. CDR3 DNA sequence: TGTGCCAGCACCTGGACTAGAGAGACCCAGTACTTC. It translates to CASTWTRETQYF.

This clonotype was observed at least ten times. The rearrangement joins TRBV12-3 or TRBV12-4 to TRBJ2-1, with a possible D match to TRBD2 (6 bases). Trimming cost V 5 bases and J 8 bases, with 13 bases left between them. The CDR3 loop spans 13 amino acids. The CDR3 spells CASSLGTGDEQFF. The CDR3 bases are TGTGCCAGCAGTCTAGGGACTGGGGATGAGCAGTTCTTC.